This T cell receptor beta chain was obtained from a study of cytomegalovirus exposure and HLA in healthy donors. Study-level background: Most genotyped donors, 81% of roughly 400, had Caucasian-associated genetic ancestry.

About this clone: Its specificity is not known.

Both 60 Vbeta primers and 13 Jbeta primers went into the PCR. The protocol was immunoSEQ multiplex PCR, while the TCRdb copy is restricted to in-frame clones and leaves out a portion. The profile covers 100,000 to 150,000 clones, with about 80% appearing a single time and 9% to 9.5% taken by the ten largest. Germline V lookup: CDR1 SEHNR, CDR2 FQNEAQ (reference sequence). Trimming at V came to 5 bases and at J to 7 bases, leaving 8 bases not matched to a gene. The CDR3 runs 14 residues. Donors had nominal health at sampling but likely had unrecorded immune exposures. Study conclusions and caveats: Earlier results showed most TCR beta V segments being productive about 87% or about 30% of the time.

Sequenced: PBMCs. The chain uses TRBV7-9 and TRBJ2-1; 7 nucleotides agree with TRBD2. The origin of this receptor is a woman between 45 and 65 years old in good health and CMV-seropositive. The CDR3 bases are TGTGCCAGCAGCCCTGGGGGGGGAGGGAATGAGCAGTTCTTC. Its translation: CASSPGGGGNEQFF.